A single sample gave rise to the 6 T cell receptor beta chains below, sequenced in a study of tumor and adjacent non-tumor tissue in lung cancer (dated by TCRdb to the late 2010s). Receptors were amplified or captured by multiplex PCR. Sequencing used an Illumina HiSeq 2500. TCRbeta libraries were constructed through three rounds of nested PCR with primers (Table S4) according to protocols modified from ARM-PCR. The public reads were run again by TCRdb, first through fastp at Q25 and then through MiXCR, and only productive beta chains were kept. Every CDR3 protein is listed once, alongside the most common genes and DNA of its rows. Here the sample has under 80,000 distinct CDR3 sequences; 76% occur a single time. The ten top clones hold under 55% of the sample. RNA was extracted from bulk unsorted tissue and checked for quality with a NanoDrop ND-1000 and an Agilent 2100. For the normal lung samples, distant non-tumor tissue was collected more than 3 cm away from the tumor edge.

Sequencing was carried out using distant non-tumor lung tissue. Receptors were obtained from a man aged 60 to 75 with non-small cell lung cancer.

This clonotype was recorded at least ten times. This CDR3 is CASSLRGFTTQHF. In nucleotides, the CDR3 is TGTGCCAGCAGCCTCCGGGGGTTTACGACCCAGCATTTT. This rearrangement joins TRBV14 to TRBJ1-5, with D perhaps TRBD1 (5 bases). V was shortened by 4 bases and J by 11 bases, with 15 bases between the two germline ends. Germline loops: CDR1 SGHDN, CDR2 FVKESK. This CDR3 has 13 amino acids.

In regard to this clonotype: The final CDR3 position lacks the conserved phenylalanine or tryptophan, pointing to a likely read error. The V gene is TRBV11-1, the J gene TRBJ2-7; tentatively, D is TRBD1 (7 bases). Germline-derived CDR1 and CDR2 are SGHAT and FQDESV (reference sequence). The CDR3 runs to 15 residues. For the CDR3, the DNA is TGTGCCAGCAACTTAGACCAGGGGGGCCGCTACGAGCAGTACTCT. This gives the protein CASNLDQGGRYEQYS.

This chain links TRBV11-3 with TRBJ2-7; D is possibly TRBD2 (7 bases). Germline lookup yields CDR1 SGHNT and CDR2 YENEEA. This CDR3 comprises 15 residues. As DNA, the CDR3 is TGTTTCAGCAGCCCCCCGGGACGGGGGGCTCGGGAGCAGTACTTC. This translates into CFSSPPGRGAREQYF.

This clonotype has just a few counts. Given a much more abundant clone one base away, this may be a read error. The rearrangement joins TRBV28 to TRBJ2-7; 7 positions match TRBD1. CDR3 length: 16 residues. V lost 6 bases and J lost 2; bases outside the gene matches: 13. Germline V gene lookup returns CDR1 MDHEN and CDR2 SYDVKM. The CDR3 nucleotides are TGTGCCAGCAGACCCTTGAGGGACAGCTTCACCTACGAGCAGTACTTC. The encoded protein is CASRPLRDSFTYEQYF.

The rearrangement uses TRBV29-1 and TRBJ1-4; 9 nucleotides agree with TRBD1. Germline CDR1 SQVTM, CDR2 ANQGSEA. The junction had 15 bases not matched to a gene; V was cut back by 6 bases and J by 13 bases. The CDR3 contains 14 residues. In DNA form, the CDR3 reads TGCAGCGTGGGAACAGGGGGCACTAATCAAAGACTGTTTTTT. Protein product: CSVGTGGTNQRLFF.

As for this clonotype: Given a much more abundant clone one base away, this may be a read error. The chain employs TRBV7-8 and TRBJ1-2, with D unresolved. CDR1 SGHVS and CDR2 FQNEAQ come from the germline V gene. V was pared by 1 base and J by 3 bases, with 9 bases between. The CDR3 runs to 14 residues. In DNA, the CDR3 is TGTGCCAGCAGCTTAGAGCGTGGAGACTATGGCTACACCTTC. The encoded protein is CASSLERGDYGYTF.